These 20 T cell receptor beta chains originate from one sample sequenced in a study of CD8 T cells in Susac syndrome. Random hexamers were used to reverse transcribe an amount of about 0.45 to 1 ug RNA. TCRdb re-called the immunoSEQ multiplex PCR reads through MiXCR, storing one row per CDR3 protein. The profile shows 84,000 or so distinct CDR3 sequences, around 96% of them singletons. The sample comprised CD8+ T cells from PBMCs. These receptors were collected from a human donor with Susac syndrome.

The chain couples TRBV14 to TRBJ2-3, with D perhaps TRBD2 (6 bases). The CDR3 contains 16 residues. Deletions cut 0 bases from V and 2 bases from J, with 12 bases between. Germline CDR1 is SGHDN and CDR2 is FVKESK. The CDR3 DNA sequence: TGTGCCAGCAGCCAAGATTTGGGACTTTCCACAGATACGCAGTATTTT. It yields the protein CASSQDLGLSTDTQYF.

This clonotype was seen more than once but under ten times. V is TRBV13 and J is TRBJ1-1, with D uncertain. The CDR3 consists of 12 residues. The germline CDR1 and CDR2 sequences are PRHDT and FYEKMQ (reference sequence). V gave up 5 bases and J gave up 1 base, with 5 bases separating them. CDR3 sequence: CASSHQNTEAFF. The CDR3 DNA reads as TGTGCCAGCAGCCACCAGAACACTGAAGCTTTCTTT.

The genes are TRBV3-1 and TRBJ2-3; 8 nucleotides match TRBD2. With V trimmed by 1 base and J by 6 bases, 9 bases remained unmatched. The CDR3 runs 16 residues. Per the germline V gene, CDR1 is LGHDT and CDR2 is YNNKEL (reference sequence). For the CDR3, the DNA is TGTGCCAGCAGCCAAGGAATGCGGGAGGCCGGGGATACGCAGTATTTT. Its protein is CASSQGMREAGDTQYF.

The rearrangement uses TRBV27 and TRBJ2-1; possibly TRBD1 for D (5 bases). The CDR3 sequence is 13 residues long. The germline V and J ends were trimmed by 2 bases and 6 bases, with 8 bases remaining between them. Germline V gives CDR1 MNHEY, CDR2 SMNVEV (reference sequence). DNA of the CDR3: TGTGCCAGCAGTTTAAGGACACCCAATGAGCAGTTCTTC. It translates to CASSLRTPNEQFF.

The chain carries TRBV9 and TRBJ2-5; D call uncertain. Germline CDR1 is SGDLS and CDR2 is YYNGEE. The CDR3 is 15 residues long. The germline V and J ends were trimmed by 5 bases and 5 bases, with 19 bases remaining between them. The CDR3 loop is CASSLDASLGETQYF. The CDR3 nucleotides read TGTGCCAGCAGTTTGGACGCTTCCTTGGGGGAGACCCAGTACTTC.

This clonotype was detected only once. This chain links TRBV6-5 with TRBJ2-6; no clear D gene. The CDR3 has 15 residues. Germline assignment: CDR1 MNHEY and CDR2 SVGAGI. V lost 2 bases to trimming and J lost 3 bases, with 8 bases between them. The CDR3 protein is CASSYGVGGANVLTF. The CDR3 DNA reads as TGTGCCAGCAGTTACGGGGTCGGTGGGGCCAACGTCCTGACTTTC.

J is TRBJ2-3 and V is TRBV27, with TRBD1 identical over 9 bases. Germline loops: CDR1 MNHEY, CDR2 SMNVEV (reference sequence). The CDR3 is made up of 17 amino acids. J was trimmed by 5 bases and V by 0 bases; bases with no gene match: 9. The CDR3: CASSLSYWTGEEDTQYF. The CDR3 DNA sequence: TGTGCCAGCAGTTTATCCTACTGGACAGGGGAGGAAGATACGCAGTATTTT.

The V call is TRBV14, the J call TRBJ2-5, with a tentative D call TRBD2 (5 bases). The CDR3 loop spans 13 amino acids. Germline lookup yields CDR1 SGHDN and CDR2 FVKESK. The V and J ends lost 1 base and 4 bases respectively, with 7 bases between them. This CDR3 reads CASSQGLAETQYF. The CDR3 DNA is TGTGCCAGCAGCCAAGGTCTAGCAGAGACCCAGTACTTC.

The genes are TRBV27 and TRBJ1-2, with D possibly TRBD1 on 5 matching bases. The germline V gene encodes CDR1 MNHEY and CDR2 SMNVEV (reference sequence). V lost 6 bases and J lost 3, with 14 bases in between. This CDR3 is 14 amino acids long. CDR3 coding DNA: TGTGCCAGCAGCCGGGGAAAAGGGGACTATGGCTACACCTTC. Translation: CASSRGKGDYGYTF.

J is TRBJ2-3 and V is TRBV20-1; tentative D call: TRBD1 (5 bases). Germline lookup yields CDR1 DFQATT and CDR2 SNEGSKA (reference sequence). The CDR3 has 13 residues. With 1 base removed from V and 0 bases from J, the gap between germline ends came to 5 bases. CDR3 nucleotide sequence: TGCAGTGCTAGAGCAGGGAGCACAGATACGCAGTATTTT. Protein sequence: CSARAGSTDTQYF.

The J gene is TRBJ2-7, the V gene TRBV20-1; 9 positions agree with TRBD2. The CDR3 is made up of 13 amino acids. Germline V gene lookup returns CDR1 DFQATT and CDR2 SNEGSKA (reference sequence). Germline trimming cut 3 bases from V and 4 bases from J; bases unmatched to any gene: 4. CDR3 loop: CSARSSGTYEQYF. The CDR3 DNA sequence: TGCAGTGCTAGGTCTAGCGGGACATACGAGCAGTACTTC.

This clonotype was detected once. The chain is built from TRBV29-1 and TRBJ1-2; no clear D gene. The germline V and J ends were trimmed by 5 bases and 5 bases, with 15 bases remaining between them. This CDR3 has 13 amino acids. The germline V gene encodes CDR1 SQVTM and CDR2 ANQGSEA. Here the CDR3 DNA reads TGCAGCGTTCTGAGCGACATTCAATATGGCTACACCTTC. Encoded protein: CSVLSDIQYGYTF.

The gene calls are TRBV19 and TRBJ1-1; D is unresolved. V dropped 3 bases and J dropped 5 bases, with 10 bases sitting between them. Germline loops: CDR1 LNHDA, CDR2 SQIVND (reference sequence). This CDR3 spans 13 amino acids. The CDR3 loop reads CASSMGRGTEAFF. The CDR3 coding sequence is TGTGCCAGTAGTATGGGCCGAGGGACTGAAGCTTTCTTT.

The chain carries TRBV13 and TRBJ2-5, with D perhaps TRBD2 (5 bases). The germline V gene has CDR1 PRHDT and CDR2 FYEKMQ (reference sequence). V was trimmed by 3 bases and J by 4 bases, leaving 15 bases between them. The CDR3 is made up of 15 amino acids. CDR3 bases: TGTGCCAGCAGCTTGTGGACTGAAAGCAGAGAGACCCAGTACTTC. This translates into CASSLWTESRETQYF.

The V gene is TRBV29-1, the J gene TRBJ1-4, with D maybe TRBD1 (6 bases). V was trimmed by 1 base and J by 5 bases, leaving 8 bases between them. The CDR3 loop spans 13 amino acids. The germline CDR1 and CDR2 sequences are SQVTM and ANQGSEA. The CDR3 nucleotides are TGCAGCGTTGAAGGGACAGTGAATGAAAAACTGTTTTTT. Protein: CSVEGTVNEKLFF.

This chain connects TRBV5-4 to TRBJ2-1; maybe TRBD2 (5 bases). V was cut by 8 bases and J by 11 bases, with 17 bases left in between. In germline, CDR1 is SGHNT, CDR2 YYREEE (reference sequence). CDR3 length: 12 amino acids. The CDR3 nucleotides read TGTGCCAGTAGTCCGGGAAACAACCAGCAGTTCTTC. This gives the protein CASSPGNNQQFF.

The genes are TRBV29-1 and TRBJ2-2, with D possibly matching TRBD2 (7 bases). CDR3 size: 13 residues. Trimming shortened V by 3 bases and J by 4 bases, and 9 bases separated the two germline ends. Germline V gene data show CDR1 as SQVTM and CDR2 as ANQGSEA. The chain's CDR3 is CSVDGGATGELFF. Here the CDR3 DNA reads TGCAGCGTTGATGGGGGGGCCACCGGGGAGCTGTTTTTT.

This chain links TRBV7-9 with TRBJ2-4; D is perhaps TRBD2 (7 bases). Between the trimmed V and J ends, which lost 1 base and 3 bases, there was a span of 13 bases. The CDR3 loop spans 16 amino acids. The germline CDR1 and CDR2 sequences are SEHNR and FQNEAQ (reference sequence). Here the CDR3 reads CASSLDEGGIKNIQYF. The CDR3 DNA reads as TGTGCCAGCAGCTTAGACGAGGGGGGGATCAAAAACATTCAGTACTTC.

The chain carries TRBV5-4 and TRBJ2-1, with unresolved D. Trimming removed 6 bases at V and 2 bases at J, with 3 bases between. Germline V lookup: CDR1 SGHNT, CDR2 YYREEE (reference sequence). The CDR3 loop spans 11 amino acids. As DNA, the CDR3 is TGTGCCAGCATAGCCTACAATGAGCAGTTCTTC. Translation: CASIAYNEQFF. Full variable domain (missing parts from reference TRBV5-4 and TRBJ2-1): ETGVTQSPTHLIKTRGQQVTLRCSSQSGHNTVSWYQQALGQGPQFIFQYYREEENGRGNFPPRFSGLQFPNYSSELNVNALELDDSALYLCASIAYNEQFFGPGTRLTVL.

The chain employs TRBV15 and TRBJ2-3; D is undetermined. Germline values: CDR1 LNHNV, CDR2 YYDKDF (reference sequence). Deletions cut 8 bases from V and 2 bases from J, with 17 bases between. This CDR3 region has 15 residues. The CDR3: CATSSHRWATDTQYF. CDR3 sequence (DNA): TGTGCCACCTCCAGCCACCGTTGGGCCACAGATACGCAGTATTTT.